This TCR beta chain emerged from a study of neurological immune-mediated disorders. TCRdb passed the 5' RACE reads through MiXCR, listing each CDR3 protein once. The top ten clones hold about 6% of a sample with 95,000 or so distinct CDR3 sequences, about 3.8% of them seen once. The ends were cut back, 4 bases at V and 4 bases at J, with 8 bases in the middle. Germline V gene data show CDR1 as ENHRY and CDR2 as SYGVKD. The length of the CDR3 is 13 residues. This clonotype was detected a few times. Sequenced input: PBMCs. The V call is TRBV10-3, the J call TRBJ1-5; tentatively, D is TRBD1 (6 bases). The sequence was collected from a woman in her late teens or twenties with multiple sclerosis. The CDR3 nucleotides are TGTGCCATCAGTGGACAGGTGAATCAGCCCCAGCATTTT. Its protein is CAISGQVNQPQHF.